The text below deals with one T cell receptor (beta chain). The sample has other DNA sequences that encode this CDR3 too. In germline, CDR1 is MDHEN, CDR2 SYDVKM. This CDR3 contains 14 residues. V was cut by 5 bases and J by 0 bases, with 8 bases left in between. The sample is drawn from a study of blood T cell repertoires in COVID-19. Study as a whole: Some COVID-19 samples were acute and others convalescent; all came from the United States, Italy and Spain.

Libraries were prepared by immunoSEQ multiplex PCR; TCRdb keeps only in-frame clonotypes and omits some of them. Here the sample spans about 200,000 clones, 70% to 90% being singletons. Sequenced input: peripheral blood. This chain links TRBV28 with TRBJ1-5; D is unclear. The clonotype comes from an older woman with acute or convalescent COVID-19. This chain's CDR3 is CASSLEYSNQPQHF. The CDR3 region has the DNA TGTGCCAGCAGTCTTGAGTATAGCAATCAGCCCCAGCATTTT.